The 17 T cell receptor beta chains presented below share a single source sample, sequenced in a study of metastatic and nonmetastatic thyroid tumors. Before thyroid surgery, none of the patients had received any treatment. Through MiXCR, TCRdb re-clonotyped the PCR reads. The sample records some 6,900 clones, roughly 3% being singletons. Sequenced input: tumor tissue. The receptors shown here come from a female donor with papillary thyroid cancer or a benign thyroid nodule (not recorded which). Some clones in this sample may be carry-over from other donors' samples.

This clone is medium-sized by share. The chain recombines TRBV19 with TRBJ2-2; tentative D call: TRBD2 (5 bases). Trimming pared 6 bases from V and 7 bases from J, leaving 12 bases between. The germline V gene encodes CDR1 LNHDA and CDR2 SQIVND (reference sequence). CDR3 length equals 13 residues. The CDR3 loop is CASRWAGGGELFF. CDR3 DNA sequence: TGTGCCAGTAGATGGGCAGGAGGCGGGGAGCTGTTTTTT.

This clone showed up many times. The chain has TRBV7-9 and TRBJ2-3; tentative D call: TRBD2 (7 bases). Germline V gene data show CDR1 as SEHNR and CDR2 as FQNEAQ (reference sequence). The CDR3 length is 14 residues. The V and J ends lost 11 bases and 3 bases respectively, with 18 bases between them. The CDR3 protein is CAAERGASTDTQYF. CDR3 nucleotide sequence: TGTGCCGCCGAACGGGGGGCCTCTACAGATACGCAGTATTTT.

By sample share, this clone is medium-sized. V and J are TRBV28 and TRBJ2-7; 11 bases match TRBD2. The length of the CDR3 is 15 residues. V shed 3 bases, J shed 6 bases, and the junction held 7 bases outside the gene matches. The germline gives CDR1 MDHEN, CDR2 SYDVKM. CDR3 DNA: TGTGCCAGCAGTTTTAGCGGGAGGGCCGCAGGCGAGCAGTACTTC. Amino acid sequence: CASSFSGRAAGEQYF.

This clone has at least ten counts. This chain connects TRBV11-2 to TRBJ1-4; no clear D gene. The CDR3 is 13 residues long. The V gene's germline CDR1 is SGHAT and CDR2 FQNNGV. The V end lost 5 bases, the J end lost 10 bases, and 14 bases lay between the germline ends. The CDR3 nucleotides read TGTGCCAGCAGCCTCGGACTATCCGGAAAACTGTTTTTT. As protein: CASSLGLSGKLFF. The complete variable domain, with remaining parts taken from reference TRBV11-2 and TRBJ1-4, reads EAGVAQSPRYKIIEKRQSVAFWCNPISGHATLYWYQQILGQGPKLLIQFQNNGVVDDSQLPKDRFSAERLKGVDSTLKIQPAKLEDSAVYLCASSLGLSGKLFFGSGTQLSVL.

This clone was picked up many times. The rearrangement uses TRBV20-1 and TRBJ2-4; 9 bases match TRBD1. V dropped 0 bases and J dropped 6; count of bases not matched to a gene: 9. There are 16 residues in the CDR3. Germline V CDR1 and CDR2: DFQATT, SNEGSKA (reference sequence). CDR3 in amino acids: CSARDPPGQGGNIQYF. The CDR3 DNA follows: TGCAGTGCTAGAGATCCCCCGGGACAGGGAGGAAACATTCAGTACTTC.

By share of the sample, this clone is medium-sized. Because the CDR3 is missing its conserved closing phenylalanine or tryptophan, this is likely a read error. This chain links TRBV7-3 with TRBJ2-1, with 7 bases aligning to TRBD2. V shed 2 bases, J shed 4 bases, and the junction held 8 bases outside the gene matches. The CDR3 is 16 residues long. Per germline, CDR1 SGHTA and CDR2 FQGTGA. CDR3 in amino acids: CASSLDGLVIYNEQFV. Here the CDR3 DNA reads TGTGCCAGCAGCTTAGACGGACTAGTCATATACAATGAGCAGTTCGTC.

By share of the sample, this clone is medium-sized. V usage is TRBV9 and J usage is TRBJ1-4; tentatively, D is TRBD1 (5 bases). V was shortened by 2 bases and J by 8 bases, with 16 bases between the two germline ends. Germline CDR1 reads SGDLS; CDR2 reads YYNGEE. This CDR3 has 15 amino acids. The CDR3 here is CASSVAPDTGEKLFF. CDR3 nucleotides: TGTGCCAGCAGCGTTGCCCCGGACACAGGAGAAAAACTGTTTTTT.

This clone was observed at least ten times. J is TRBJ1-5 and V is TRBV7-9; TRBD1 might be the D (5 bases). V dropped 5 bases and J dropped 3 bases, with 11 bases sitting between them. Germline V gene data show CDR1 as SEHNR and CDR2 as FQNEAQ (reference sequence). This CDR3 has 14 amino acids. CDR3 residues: CASSGDRNNQPQHF. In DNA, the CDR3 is TGTGCCAGCAGCGGAGACAGAAACAATCAGCCCCAGCATTTT.

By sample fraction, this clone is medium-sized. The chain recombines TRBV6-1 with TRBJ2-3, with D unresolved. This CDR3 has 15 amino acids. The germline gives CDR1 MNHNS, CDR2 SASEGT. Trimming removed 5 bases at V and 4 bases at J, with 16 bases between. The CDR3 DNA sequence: TGTGCCAGCAGTTCCGAGCCCCCCAAGGCAGATACGCAGTATTTT. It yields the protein CASSSEPPKADTQYF.

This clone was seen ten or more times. The CDR3 sequence: CAWSPPVGSTDTQYF. CDR3 coding DNA: TGTGCCTGGAGCCCCCCCGTAGGGAGCACAGATACGCAGTATTTT. The rearrangement links TRBV30 to TRBJ2-3; no firm D call. Trimming took off 3 bases at V and 0 bases at J, with 13 bases between the two ends. This CDR3 comprises 15 residues. Germline assignment: CDR1 GTSNPN and CDR2 SVGIG (reference sequence).

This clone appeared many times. CDR3 protein: CASSQIQGISPLHF. The CDR3 DNA reads TGTGCCAGCAGCCAAATTCAGGGAATTTCACCCCTCCACTTT. The chain employs TRBV14 and TRBJ1-6; possibly TRBD1 for D (5 bases). The CDR3 is made up of 14 amino acids. Deletions cut 2 bases from V and 9 bases from J, with 11 bases between. The germline gives CDR1 SGHDN, CDR2 FVKESK.

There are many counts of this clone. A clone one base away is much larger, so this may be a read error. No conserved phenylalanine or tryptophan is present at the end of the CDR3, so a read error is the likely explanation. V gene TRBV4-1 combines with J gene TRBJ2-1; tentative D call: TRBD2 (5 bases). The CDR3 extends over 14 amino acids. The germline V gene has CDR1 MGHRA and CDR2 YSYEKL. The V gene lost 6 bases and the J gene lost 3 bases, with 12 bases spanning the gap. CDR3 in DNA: TGCGCCAGCAGGGTAGGGAGCGGCTACAATGAGCAGTTCGTC. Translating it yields CASRVGSGYNEQFV.

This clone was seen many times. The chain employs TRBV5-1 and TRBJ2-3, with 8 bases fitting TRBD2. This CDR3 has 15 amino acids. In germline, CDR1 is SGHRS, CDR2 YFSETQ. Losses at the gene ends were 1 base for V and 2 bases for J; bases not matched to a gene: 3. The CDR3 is CASSLIAGSTDTQYF. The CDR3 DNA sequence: TGCGCCAGCAGCTTGATAGCGGGATCCACAGATACGCAGTATTTT.

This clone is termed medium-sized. The CDR3 DNA follows: TGCAGTGCCCCCTGGAGGAGGACAGGGAAAAAACTGTTTTTT. Protein: CSAPWRRTGKKLFF. The chain employs TRBV20-1 and TRBJ1-4, with 8 bases that match TRBD1. Germline assignment: CDR1 DFQATT and CDR2 SNEGSKA (reference sequence). The trim removed 6 bases at V and 9 bases at J, leaving 12 bases unmatched. The CDR3 sequence is 14 residues long.

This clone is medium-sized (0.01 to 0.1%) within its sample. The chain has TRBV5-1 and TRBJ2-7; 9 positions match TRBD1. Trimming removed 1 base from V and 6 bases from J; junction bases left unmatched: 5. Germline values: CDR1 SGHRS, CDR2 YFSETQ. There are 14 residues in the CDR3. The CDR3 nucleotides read TGCGCCAGCAGCTTGAAGACAGGGGGAGGCGAGCAGTACTTC. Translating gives CASSLKTGGGEQYF.

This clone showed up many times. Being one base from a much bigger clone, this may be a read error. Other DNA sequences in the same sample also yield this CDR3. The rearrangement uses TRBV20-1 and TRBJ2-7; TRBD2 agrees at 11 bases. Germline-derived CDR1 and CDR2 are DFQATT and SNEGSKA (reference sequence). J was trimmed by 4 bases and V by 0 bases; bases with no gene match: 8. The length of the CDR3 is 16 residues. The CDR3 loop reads CSARDQGLADSYEQYF. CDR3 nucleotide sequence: TGCAGTGCTAGAGATCAGGGACTAGCGGACTCTTACGAGCAGTACTTC.

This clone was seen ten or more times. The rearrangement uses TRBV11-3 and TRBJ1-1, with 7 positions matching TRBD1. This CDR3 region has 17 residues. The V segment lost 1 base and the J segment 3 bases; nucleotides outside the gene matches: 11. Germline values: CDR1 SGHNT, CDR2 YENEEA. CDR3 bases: TGTGCCAGCAGCTTAGGACTGTTGTTAGACAGGGACACTGAAGCTTTCTTT. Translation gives CASSLGLLLDRDTEAFF.